This T cell receptor beta chain was sequenced for a study of CD8+ T cells in alopecia areata. cDNA reverse transcribed from extracted RNA served as the sequencing template. Sequencing used immunoSEQ multiplex PCR; TCRdb keeps in-frame clones, though not all of them. The sample has around 100,000 clones, roughly three fifths seen once. Overall study findings and caveats: Given one nonresponder, whether baseline CD8+ expansion relates to response remains uncertain.

Trimming removed 0 bases from V and 11 bases from J, with 19 bases in between. The germline CDR1 and CDR2 sequences are GTSNPN and SVGIG (reference sequence). The CDR3 extends over 14 amino acids. Treatment of the sample: oral pan-JAK inhibitor, 5-10 mg twice daily. It was from alopecia areata patients that lesional scalp punch biopsies and peripheral blood were collected. A word on this clone: The antigen remains unidentified.

This receptor was obtained from a human donor with alopecia areata. The sequencing used CD8+ T cells sorted from blood, collected at week 24, from a patient treated with tofacitinib. This chain links TRBV30 with TRBJ2-5; tentatively, D is TRBD2 (6 bases). The CDR3 DNA reads TGTGCCTGGAGTGTACTAGGAGGGAGCGGAGAGCAGTACTTC. Translating it yields CAWSVLGGSGEQYF.